This entry concerns a single TCR beta chain. Per germline, CDR1 KGHDR and CDR2 SFDVKD. This CDR3 contains 15 residues. V dropped 3 bases and J dropped 5; count of bases not matched to a gene: 8. The table came from immunoSEQ multiplex PCR; TCRdb's copy has only in-frame clones and leaves some out. Counted here are over 300,000 clones, 85% to 90% occurring once; the ten biggest clones make up approximately 7%. This sample is drawn from a study of blood T cell repertoires in COVID-19. This TCR was sampled from a man aged 18 to 30 with active or convalescent COVID-19. The sequencing sample was made of peripheral blood. The V gene is TRBV24-1, the J gene TRBJ2-5, with 7 bases lining up with TRBD1. CDR3 DNA: TGTGCCACCAGTGATCCGAAGGGGGCCAGGGAGACCCAGTACTTC. It yields the protein CATSDPKGARETQYF.